This T cell receptor beta chain was profiled in a study of identical twins. Findings of the study overall: Beta out-of-frame sequences showed weaker excess twin sharing.

The table lists this clonotype with many counts. Its matching antigen is unknown. Unmatched junction bases numbered 5, after V lost 3 bases and J lost 3 bases. The germline gives CDR1 SGHTA, CDR2 FQGNSA. This CDR3 is built from 15 residues. Via MiXCR, TCRdb re-called the 5' RACE reads, giving one row per CDR3 protein. The data show approximately 300,000 distinct CDR3 sequences, just under 9.5% seen once. Among all donors, each was a healthy Caucasian. These records were also assigned to another study, of yellow fever vaccine responses in identical twins. That investigation notes: Reportedly, the response of twins' T cells to the vaccine seemed partly convergent, partly personalized.

The specimen sequenced was CD8+ T cells sorted from blood. The chain couples TRBV7-2 to TRBJ2-3; 8 nucleotides match TRBD2. The clonotype was recovered from a woman younger than 35 in good health. The CDR3 region is CASSLPGGPTDTQYF. The CDR3 DNA reads TGTGCCAGCAGCTTGCCGGGGGGGCCAACAGATACGCAGTATTTT. The full variable domain, rest sourced from reference TRBV7-2 and TRBJ2-3, is GAGVSQSPSNKVTEKGKDVELRCDPISGHTALYWYRQSLGQGLEFLIYFQGNSAPDKSGLPSDRFSAERTGGSVSTLTIQRTQQEDSAVYLCASSLPGGPTDTQYFGPGTRLTVL.